Listed below are T cell receptor beta chains from one sample, sequenced in a study of regulatory T cells in long-lasting Graves disease. TCRdb processed the multiplex PCR reads anew with MiXCR; each CDR3 protein has one entry. Seen here are roughly 420,000 distinct CDR3 sequences, about 15% observed once, and the top ten hold 9.5% to 12%. A further study also used this sample, focusing on T cells in Graves' hyperthyroidism and ophthalmopathy.

Specimen: peripheral blood mononuclear cells (PBMCs), collected at new diagnosis, from a patient treated with antithyroid drugs. Receptors originate from a woman under 40 with Graves disease. Each CDR3 is given with its conserved first and last residue. Fields, in order: D gene, J gene, V gene, clone size, CDR3 protein, CDR3 DNA. The D gene is left open where the match is weak. Some rows mark clone size as missing; the rest say once, few, many or name a class of expanded clone.

>TRBD1|TRBJ2-3|TRBV28|many
CASRIPGQGKEDTQYF
TGTGCCAGCAGAATCCCGGGACAGGGGAAAGAAGATACGCAGTATTTT
>-|TRBJ1-5|TRBV27|few
CASRRDAGDQPQHF
TGTGCCAGCAGGAGGGATGCCGGGGATCAGCCCCAGCATTTT
>TRBD2|TRBJ2-1|TRBV6-2/TRBV6-3|-
CASSYPFRTRHNEQFF
TGTGCCAGCAGTTACCCCTTCCGGACTAGGCACAATGAGCAGTTCTTC
>-|TRBJ2-2|TRBV6-2/TRBV6-3|many
CASSYSVGIIHPNTGELFF
TGTGCCAGCAGTTACTCGGTGGGGATAATCCATCCGAACACCGGGGAGCTGTTTTTT
>-|TRBJ2-5|TRBV29-1|many
CSGVRGQETQYF
TGCAGCGGGGTGAGGGGCCAAGAGACCCAGTACTTC
>TRBD2|TRBJ2-3|TRBV13|many
CASMTSGSTDTQYF
TGTGCCAGCATGACTAGCGGGAGCACAGATACGCAGTATTTT
>-|TRBJ2-7|TRBV20-1|-
CSARTDGYEQYF
TGCAGTGCTAGAACGGATGGCTACGAGCAGTACTTC
>-|TRBJ1-5|TRBV27|many
CASSLSGAQPQHF
TGTGCCAGCAGTTTATCGGGCGCCCAGCCCCAGCATTTT
>-|TRBJ2-2|TRBV30|many
CAWSGEAGELFF
TGTGCCTGGAGTGGTGAAGCCGGGGAGCTGTTTTTT
>TRBD2|TRBJ2-5|TRBV7-2|many
CASSSVTSGRGLIETQYF
TGTGCCAGCAGCTCCGTGACTAGCGGGAGAGGATTGATTGAGACCCAGTACTTC
>-|TRBJ1-1|TRBV12-3/TRBV12-4|-
CAGSPGMNAEAFF
TGTGCCGGTTCCCCCGGAATGAACGCTGAAGCTTTCTTT
>-|TRBJ1-2|TRBV13|few
CASGYGGEDYGYTF
TGTGCCAGCGGTTATGGGGGGGAAGACTATGGCTACACCTTC
>TRBD1|TRBJ1-2|TRBV20-1|-
CSGSPQGNGYTF
TGCAGTGGTAGTCCACAGGGGAACGGCTACACCTTC
>TRBD2|TRBJ2-7|TRBV10-2|-
CASREKREGSYEQYF
TGCGCCAGCAGAGAAAAGCGGGAGGGTTCCTACGAGCAGTACTTC
>-|TRBJ2-7|TRBV18|few
CASSPSRAASYEQYF
TGTGCCAGCTCACCATCTCGGGCAGCGTCCTACGAGCAGTACTTC
>-|TRBJ1-2|TRBV15|-
CATSRDQTESNYGYTF
TGTGCCACCAGCAGAGATCAAACAGAATCCAACTATGGCTACACCTTC
>-|TRBJ2-3|TRBV30|many
CAWSEWGREGDTQYF
TGTGCCTGGAGTGAGTGGGGCAGGGAAGGAGATACGCAGTATTTT
>-|TRBJ1-1|TRBV18|many
CASSPRQVRLNTEAFF
TGTGCCAGCTCACCCCGACAGGTCCGTTTGAACACTGAAGCTTTCTTT
>TRBD1|TRBJ1-6|TRBV27|many
CTTGQGPNSPLHF
TGTACAACTGGACAGGGCCCTAATTCACCCCTCCACTTT
>TRBD2|TRBJ2-5|TRBV5-4|-
CASFKPGLAGEETQYF
TGTGCCAGCTTTAAACCCGGACTAGCGGGAGAGGAGACCCAGTACTTC
>-|TRBJ2-3|TRBV6-5|many
CASSLPPGKVGDTQYF
TGTGCCAGCAGTTTGCCCCCGGGGAAGGTCGGGGATACGCAGTATTTT
>TRBD2|TRBJ2-1|TRBV29-1|-
CSVTGTSVYNEQFF
TGCAGCGTAACCGGGACTAGCGTCTACAATGAGCAGTTCTTC
>-|TRBJ1-4|TRBV2|-
CASMGPSDERLFF
TGTGCCAGCATGGGTCCATCGGATGAAAGACTGTTTTTT
>TRBD1|TRBJ1-5|TRBV29-1|many
CSVAQGDLYSNQPQHF
TGCAGCGTTGCACAGGGGGACCTATATAGCAATCAGCCCCAGCATTTT
>-|TRBJ1-2|TRBV29-1|-
CSVGGKYRAGYTF
TGCAGCGTTGGGGGGAAGTACAGGGCTGGCTACACCTTC
>-|TRBJ1-2|TRBV7-3|many
CASSLGGTSSDYTF
TGTGCCAGCAGCTTAGGGGGCACCTCGTCGGACTACACCTTC
>-|TRBJ2-7|TRBV7-9|many
CASSNSGPGSYEQYF
TGTGCCAGCAGCAATAGCGGCCCCGGGTCCTACGAGCAGTACTTC
>TRBD2|TRBJ2-1|TRBV6-1|many
CASTAGGEEQFF
TGTGCCAGCACCGCGGGAGGGGAGGAGCAGTTCTTC
>-|TRBJ1-5|TRBV27|many
CASSSRPRNQPQHF
TGTGCCAGCAGTTCTAGGCCCCGGAATCAGCCCCAGCATTTT
>TRBD2|TRBJ2-5|TRBV15|few
CATTFDSAGEWETQYF
TGTGCCACCACCTTTGATTCGGCGGGAGAATGGGAGACCCAGTACTTC
>TRBD1|TRBJ2-1|TRBV11-2|many
CASRLGPQDRFDEQFF
TGTGCCAGCAGGTTAGGACCTCAGGACAGGTTCGATGAGCAGTTCTTC
>-|TRBJ2-2|TRBV20-1|few
CSAPTGGGELFF
TGCAGTGCCCCTACCGGGGGCGGGGAGCTGTTTTTT
>-|TRBJ2-2|TRBV2|-
CAIRTGQNPNTGELFF
TGTGCTATCCGCACGGGGCAGAATCCCAACACCGGGGAGCTGTTTTTT